These T cell receptor beta chains were read from a single sample in a study of T cell repertoires in cytomegalovirus infection. TCRdb reanalysed the reads using MiXCR and keeps one entry per CDR3 protein. The repertoire holds about 530,000 distinct CDR3 sequences, with about 26% as singletons. Specimen: PBMCs. Receptors were obtained from a human donor in good health (CMV status not recorded). Some clones in this sample may be carry-over from other donors' samples. Each CDR3 is given with its conserved first and last residue. Each record gives: J gene, clone size, V gene, CDR3 length, D gene, CDR3 protein, CDR3 DNA. The D gene is left open where the match is weak. Some rows mark clone size as missing; the rest say once, few, many or name a class of expanded clone.

TRBJ2-5 few TRBV28 15 TRBD2 CASSLTSGTLETQYF TGTGCCAGCAGTTTAACTAGCGGGACTCTGGAGACCCAGTACTTC
TRBJ1-2 many TRBV7-2 17 TRBD1 CASSLVGAQGAHYGYTF TGTGCCAGCAGCTTAGTAGGGGCGCAGGGGGCTCACTATGGCTACACCTTC
TRBJ2-2 many TRBV7-9 18 TRBD1 CASSPTQGAAPNTGELFF TGTGCCAGCAGCCCGACCCAGGGGGCAGCACCGAACACCGGGGAGCTGTTTTTT
TRBJ2-1 . TRBV6-2/TRBV6-3 16 TRBD1 CASTNSRQGAWNEQFF TGTGCCAGCACCAACTCTCGACAGGGGGCTTGGAATGAGCAGTTCTTC
TRBJ2-5 . TRBV15 17 . CATSRALGGARWETQYF TGTGCCACCAGCAGAGCTTTGGGGGGCGCACGGTGGGAGACCCAGTACTTC
TRBJ1-5 few TRBV19 15 . CASTRRHSSNQPQHF TGTGCCAGTACCCGACGACACAGCTCCAATCAGCCCCAGCATTTT
TRBJ2-5 many TRBV7-2 15 . CASSLGGGTKGTQYF TGTGCCAGCAGCTTAGGGGGTGGGACCAAAGGGACCCAGTACTTC
TRBJ1-2 once TRBV29-1 13 TRBD1 CSVVVQGTYGYTF TGCAGCGTTGTGGTACAGGGGACGTATGGCTACACCTTC
TRBJ2-1 . TRBV19 20 . CASQTRSASRGGIGDNEQFF TGTGCCAGTCAAACTCGGTCAGCCAGTAGAGGGGGGATAGGCGACAATGAGCAGTTCTTC
TRBJ2-2 few TRBV7-2 14 TRBD1 CASSRDRVTGELFF TGTGCCAGCAGCCGGGACAGGGTCACCGGGGAGCTGTTTTTT
TRBJ1-6 . TRBV18 15 TRBD1 CASSTGGTGGSPLHF TGTGCCAGCTCCACCGGGGGGACAGGAGGTTCACCCCTCCACTTT
TRBJ2-2 . TRBV24-1 14 . CATRGAVNTGELFF TGTGCCACCAGAGGAGCTGTTAACACCGGGGAGCTGTTTTTT
TRBJ2-2 few TRBV11-3 15 TRBD1 CASSRTGQGAGELFF TGTGCCAGCAGCCGTACGGGACAGGGGGCCGGGGAGCTGTTTTTT
TRBJ2-4 few TRBV6-1 17 TRBD2 CASSDGLAGVAKNIQYF TGTGCCAGCAGTGACGGACTAGCGGGTGTAGCCAAAAACATTCAGTACTTC
TRBJ2-7 . TRBV7-8 14 TRBD2 CASSPRTSAYEQYF TGTGCCAGCAGCCCCCGGACTAGCGCCTACGAGCAGTACTTC
TRBJ2-7 few TRBV14 12 . CASGASQREQYF TGTGCCAGCGGGGCCAGCCAGCGTGAGCAGTACTTC
TRBJ2-1 many TRBV7-2 18 . CASSLGDRVAYLYNEQFF TGTGCCAGCAGCTTAGGAGATCGGGTAGCTTACCTATACAATGAGCAGTTCTTC
TRBJ1-5 . TRBV30 13 . CAWSLADNQPQHF TGTGCCTGGAGTCTGGCCGACAATCAGCCCCAGCATTTT
TRBJ2-1 few TRBV7-8 13 TRBD2 CASSLLGEGEQFF TGTGCCAGCAGCTTATTAGGGGAGGGTGAGCAGTTCTTC
TRBJ1-6 . TRBV5-6 16 TRBD1 CASTNVDRIYNSPLHF TGTGCCAGCACCAACGTGGACAGGATTTATAATTCACCCCTCCACTTT
TRBJ2-3 . TRBV6-5 14 . CASSYLTSTDTQYF TGTGCCAGCAGTTACCTTACAAGCACAGATACGCAGTATTTT
TRBJ1-1 few TRBV7-9 16 TRBD1 CASSLTLTGGVTEAFF TGTGCCAGCAGCTTAACCTTGACAGGGGGAGTCACTGAAGCTTTCTTT
TRBJ2-3 . TRBV29-1 13 . CSVGGGPPDTQYF TGCAGCGTTGGGGGGGGGCCCCCGGATACGCAGTATTTT
TRBJ1-2 . TRBV4-2 16 . CASSQEGGPGDYGYTF TGTGCCAGCAGCCAAGAGGGGGGGCCGGGCGACTATGGCTACACCTTC
TRBJ1-2 few TRBV29-1 12 . CSVGRRGGECTF TGCAGCGTTGGCAGACGCGGCGGGGAATGCACCTTC
TRBJ1-5 few TRBV4-1 15 . CASSQVSGVDQPQHF TGCGCCAGCAGCCAAGTTTCAGGGGTCGATCAGCCCCAGCATTTT
TRBJ1-1 . TRBV5-4 12 . CASSTPNTEAFF TGTGCCAGCAGCACTCCTAACACTGAAGCTTTCTTT